A selection of T cell receptor beta chains follows, all from one sample in a study of T cells expressing NK-cell markers. With the 5' RACE reads reprocessed, TCRdb shows one record per CDR3 protein and no DNA. The listing contains 300,000 to 500,000 distinct CDR3 sequences. What was sequenced was blood T cells: a sorted CD56 or NKG2C T cell subset, CD4+ or CD8+ T cells, or bulk PBMC T cells (not recorded which). Every receptor here comes from a woman between 45 and 60 years old in good health. CDR3s include the opening cysteine and the closing phenylalanine or tryptophan.

V,J,CDR3
TRBV6-5,TRBJ1-2,CASSALGWPYRGYTF
TRBV14,TRBJ1-4,CASSQESGARGEKLFF
TRBV11-3,TRBJ1-1,CASSLQGLVNTEAFF
TRBV5-1,TRBJ2-2,CASSLAGPTAGELFF
TRBV20-1,TRBJ2-5,CSARVRGLETQYF
TRBV5-1,TRBJ2-3,CASSRKMGKTDTQYF
TRBV5-1,TRBJ2-1,CASSSTGTSGRHYNEQFF
TRBV24-1,TRBJ2-3,CATSDPGAHTDTQYF
TRBV7-3,TRBJ2-3,CASSIVGAADTQYF
TRBV5-1,TRBJ2-3,CASSPDSMEEDTQYF
TRBV6-1,TRBJ2-7,CASSDQVDRRGEQYF
TRBV19,TRBJ1-2,CASSPRTVLYGYTF
TRBV5-1,TRBJ2-3,CASSFWASTDTQYF
TRBV18,TRBJ2-1,CASSPMRASSYNEQFF
TRBV12-3/TRBV12-4,TRBJ2-5,CASSLALETQYF
TRBV20-1,TRBJ1-1,CSASPAGFEAFF
TRBV7-9,TRBJ1-3,CASSRDGTAPGNTIYF
TRBV6-1,TRBJ2-5,CASSDEVGSAETQYF
TRBV27,TRBJ2-7,CASSYLIGGEDEQYF
TRBV28,TRBJ1-6,CASSLRDGNSPLHF
TRBV7-8,TRBJ2-1,CASSLAGGQGRVLFF
TRBV11-3,TRBJ1-6,CASSPRGRGELPLHF
TRBV10-3,TRBJ2-5,CAISKGTGGETQYF
TRBV6-5,TRBJ1-1,CASSSPGTINTEAFF
TRBV4-2,TRBJ2-1,CASSQYGSPNEQFF
TRBV27,TRBJ2-3,CASSFKGLAGGYTDTQYF
TRBV9,TRBJ2-2,CASSAGGAGGLTGELFF
TRBV6-2/TRBV6-3,TRBJ2-7,CASSYRNFAYEQYF
TRBV12-3/TRBV12-4,TRBJ2-1,CASWGRAENEQFF
TRBV10-3,TRBJ2-7,CATVPTSGSILGSYEQYF
TRBV5-1,TRBJ1-6,CASSLGSFDSPLHF
TRBV12-3/TRBV12-4,TRBJ1-1,CASSLRRGDTEAFF
TRBV9,TRBJ2-1,CASSKQGSLEGVGYNEQFF
TRBV18,TRBJ1-4,CASSLKTGTDNEKLFF
TRBV5-1,TRBJ2-4,CASRDEREIAKNIQYF
TRBV5-1,TRBJ2-1,CASSLEGRAAHSYNEQFF
TRBV15,TRBJ2-3,CATSRSSGRVTDTQYF
TRBV10-3,TRBJ1-6,CAIRGMGSPLHF
TRBV29-1,TRBJ2-1,CSGITGGAGNEQFF
TRBV29-1,TRBJ2-5,CSVGSQETQYF
TRBV5-1,TRBJ1-1,CASSSTRGEKGEAFF
TRBV12-3/TRBV12-4,TRBJ1-1,CASSLRWQPWEWSTEAFF
TRBV24-1,TRBJ2-2,CATSDLQTSPGELFF
TRBV7-6,TRBJ2-2,CASSLADRGSGELFF
TRBV20-1,TRBJ1-2,CSAPGQGDPYYGYTF
TRBV6-6,TRBJ2-1,CASRPRQGSNEQFF
TRBV27,TRBJ2-1,CASAQWTSGIGYNEQFF
TRBV24-1,TRBJ1-2,CATSDRGTRRDYTF
TRBV29-1,TRBJ2-3,CSVLLLAASTDTQYF
TRBV3-1,TRBJ2-2,CASSDLGNTGELFF
TRBV12-5,TRBJ2-1,CASGLLAAQFF
TRBV27,TRBJ2-3,CASSFYSLHTDTQYF
TRBV12-3/TRBV12-4,TRBJ2-7,CASSFYPMTTLSQYF
TRBV14,TRBJ1-2,CASSRYRTGYTF
TRBV24-1,TRBJ2-2,CATSSGFNTGELFF
TRBV5-5,TRBJ2-1,CASSLVGAGGRSSYNEQFF
TRBV10-2,TRBJ2-2,CASRLGQGAAGELFF
TRBV6-5,TRBJ2-3,CASSYSRGRTDTQYF
TRBV3-1,TRBJ2-7,CASSPGTTPYEQYF
TRBV4-2,TRBJ2-7,CASSQEPGPLYEQYF